Listed below are T cell receptor beta chains from one sample, sequenced in a study of blood T cell repertoires in COVID-19. The method was immunoSEQ multiplex PCR; TCRdb's version includes in-frame clones alone and lacks a portion of them. The table records around 300,000 clones, 75% to 90% of them present only once. The source material was PBMCs or T cells enriched from blood (not recorded which). The receptors here all came from a middle-aged woman who had recovered from COVID-19. Each CDR3 is given with its conserved first and last residue. Each record gives: D gene, V gene, clone size, J gene, CDR3 protein, CDR3 DNA. The D gene is left open where the match is weak. A row's size may be missing; if present it is once, few, many or a size class.

d_call: -; v_call: TRBV5-1; clone_size: -; j_call: TRBJ2-5; cdr3_aa: CASSLMGQGHGETQYF; cdr3_nt: TGCGCCAGCAGCTTAATGGGGCAGGGGCACGGAGAGACCCAGTACTTC
d_call: TRBD1; v_call: TRBV20-1; clone_size: -; j_call: TRBJ1-3; cdr3_aa: CSASKTGAGNTIYF; cdr3_nt: TGCAGTGCTAGTAAGACAGGGGCCGGAAACACCATATATTTT
d_call: TRBD1; v_call: TRBV9; clone_size: -; j_call: TRBJ1-2; cdr3_aa: CASSGGSGTGGVYGYTF; cdr3_nt: TGTGCCAGCAGCGGAGGCTCTGGGACAGGGGGCGTCTATGGCTACACCTTC
d_call: -; v_call: TRBV29-1; clone_size: few; j_call: TRBJ1-1; cdr3_aa: CSSRRAVEAFF; cdr3_nt: TGCAGCTCACGGCGGGCCGTGGAAGCTTTCTTT
d_call: TRBD2; v_call: TRBV29-1; clone_size: once; j_call: TRBJ2-1; cdr3_aa: CSLSGLAGYSYNEQFF; cdr3_nt: TGCAGCCTCTCGGGACTAGCGGGATACTCCTACAATGAGCAGTTCTTC
d_call: TRBD2; v_call: TRBV7-8; clone_size: -; j_call: TRBJ2-7; cdr3_aa: CASSFSYRTSGGYEQYF; cdr3_nt: TGTGCCAGCAGCTTTTCTTATAGGACTAGCGGGGGCTACGAGCAGTACTTC
d_call: TRBD1; v_call: TRBV18; clone_size: -; j_call: TRBJ1-2; cdr3_aa: CASSPGQGNYGYTF; cdr3_nt: TGTGCCAGCTCACCGGGACAGGGAAACTATGGCTACACCTTC
d_call: TRBD2; v_call: TRBV6-4; clone_size: -; j_call: TRBJ2-1; cdr3_aa: CASSESGINSNEQFF; cdr3_nt: TGTGCCAGCAGTGAAAGCGGGATAAATAGCAATGAGCAGTTCTTC
d_call: TRBD1; v_call: TRBV9; clone_size: -; j_call: TRBJ2-1; cdr3_aa: CASSVNRGNEQFF; cdr3_nt: TGTGCCAGCAGCGTCAACAGGGGAAATGAGCAGTTCTTC
d_call: TRBD2; v_call: TRBV3-1/TRBV3-2; clone_size: -; j_call: TRBJ2-1; cdr3_aa: CASSQEGFSSGPLSSYNEQFF; cdr3_nt: TGTGCCAGCAGCCAGGAAGGGTTCTCTAGCGGGCCTTTAAGCTCCTACAATGAGCAGTTCTTC
d_call: -; v_call: TRBV10-1; clone_size: once; j_call: TRBJ1-1; cdr3_aa: CASSSDRNTEAFF; cdr3_nt: TGCGCCAGCAGTTCAGACAGGAACACTGAAGCTTTCTTT
d_call: TRBD1; v_call: TRBV5-1; clone_size: -; j_call: TRBJ1-3; cdr3_aa: CASSPGTGSGNTIYF; cdr3_nt: TGCGCCAGCAGCCCAGGGACAGGGTCTGGAAACACCATATATTTT
d_call: -; v_call: TRBV27; clone_size: -; j_call: TRBJ1-5; cdr3_aa: CASSFRGQPQHF; cdr3_nt: TGTGCCAGCAGTTTTAGGGGCCAGCCCCAGCATTTT
d_call: -; v_call: TRBV4-3; clone_size: -; j_call: TRBJ1-1; cdr3_aa: CASAPGGGSAFF; cdr3_nt: TGCGCCTCCGCCCCGGGGGGGGGCTCAGCTTTCTTT
d_call: TRBD2; v_call: TRBV5-4; clone_size: -; j_call: TRBJ2-1; cdr3_aa: CASSLRLAGASSYNEQFF; cdr3_nt: TGTGCCAGCAGCTTACGACTAGCGGGGGCTAGCTCCTACAATGAGCAGTTCTTC
d_call: TRBD2; v_call: TRBV7-3; clone_size: -; j_call: TRBJ2-3; cdr3_aa: CASGAGVTDTQYF; cdr3_nt: TGTGCCAGCGGGGCGGGGGTCACAGATACGCAGTATTTT
d_call: -; v_call: TRBV7-8; clone_size: -; j_call: TRBJ2-1; cdr3_aa: CASSLVGRGRSSYNEQFF; cdr3_nt: TGTGCCAGCAGCTTAGTGGGGCGGGGACGCAGCTCCTACAATGAGCAGTTCTTC
d_call: -; v_call: TRBV5-1; clone_size: -; j_call: TRBJ2-2; cdr3_aa: CASSLAPLAAGGELFF; cdr3_nt: TGCGCCAGCAGCTTGGCCCCACTCGCCGCGGGCGGGGAGCTGTTTTTT
d_call: -; v_call: TRBV6-5; clone_size: -; j_call: TRBJ1-2; cdr3_aa: CARGGPRGGYTF; cdr3_nt: TGTGCCAGAGGAGGGCCACGGGGCGGCTACACCTTC
d_call: -; v_call: TRBV20-1; clone_size: -; j_call: TRBJ2-7; cdr3_aa: CSASDNGVSYEQYF; cdr3_nt: TGCAGTGCTAGTGATAACGGGGTATCCTACGAGCAGTACTTC
d_call: TRBD2; v_call: TRBV5-1; clone_size: once; j_call: TRBJ2-7; cdr3_aa: CASSALLAGVSEQYF; cdr3_nt: TGCGCCAGCAGCGCGTTGCTAGCGGGAGTCTCCGAGCAGTACTTC
d_call: -; v_call: TRBV7-8; clone_size: -; j_call: TRBJ1-6; cdr3_aa: CASSLEQGRVSPLHF; cdr3_nt: TGTGCCAGCAGCTTAGAGCAGGGCAGGGTTTCACCCCTCCACTTT
d_call: TRBD2; v_call: TRBV11-2; clone_size: -; j_call: TRBJ2-1; cdr3_aa: CASSSIGLAGGKQFF; cdr3_nt: TGTGCCAGCAGCTCTATCGGACTAGCGGGGGGAAAGCAGTTCTTC
d_call: TRBD2; v_call: TRBV7-9; clone_size: -; j_call: TRBJ2-7; cdr3_aa: CASSAGVYYEQYF; cdr3_nt: TGTGCCAGCAGTGCGGGAGTATACTACGAGCAGTACTTC
d_call: -; v_call: TRBV2; clone_size: once; j_call: TRBJ1-2; cdr3_aa: CASSESVTTRGYTF; cdr3_nt: TGTGCCAGCAGTGAATCTGTGACAACAAGGGGCTACACCTTC
d_call: -; v_call: TRBV25-1; clone_size: -; j_call: TRBJ1-2; cdr3_aa: CASRGDFSIYTF; cdr3_nt: TGTGCCAGCAGAGGGGACTTTAGCATTTACACCTTC
d_call: -; v_call: TRBV5-5; clone_size: few; j_call: TRBJ1-5; cdr3_aa: CASSRTVSNQPQHF; cdr3_nt: TGTGCCAGCAGCCGGACAGTTAGCAATCAGCCCCAGCATTTT
d_call: -; v_call: TRBV2; clone_size: -; j_call: TRBJ1-4; cdr3_aa: CASSQSGATNEKLFF; cdr3_nt: TGTGCCAGCAGTCAATCGGGGGCAACTAATGAAAAACTGTTTTTT
d_call: TRBD2; v_call: TRBV11-2; clone_size: -; j_call: TRBJ2-2; cdr3_aa: CASSARLAGRTGELFF; cdr3_nt: TGTGCCAGCAGCGCGCGACTAGCGGGGCGGACCGGGGAGCTGTTTTTT